A selection of T cell receptor beta chains follows, all from one sample in a study of T-cell memory formation after mild COVID-19. TCRdb re-called the 5' RACE reads with MiXCR, one entry per CDR3 protein. In the table there are 450,000 or so distinct CDR3 sequences, roughly 25% of which are singletons. The sample was PBMCs or a T cell subset sorted from them (not recorded which). The receptors stem from an adult woman who had mild COVID-19 (a few samples of this study predate the infection). Cell type and time point are not known. The CDR3 runs from the conserved cysteine through the conserved F or W. A D gene is named only where the DNA matches it firmly. Clone size is not always given. Where it is, it says once, few, many or a class for expanded clones.

TRBV20-1,TRBJ1-1,TRBD1,NA,TGCAGTGCCCTGGGGGACAGGGTCTTTGGCACTGAAGCTTTCTTT,CSALGDRVFGTEAFF
TRBV20-1,TRBJ1-6,NA,few,TGCAGTGCTAGAGGGGGCCGCCTTTCCTATAATTCACCCCTCCACTTT,CSARGGRLSYNSPLHF
TRBV5-1,TRBJ1-3,TRBD1,few,TGCGCCAGCAGCTGGGGTTCGGGACAGACTGGAAACACCATATATTTT,CASSWGSGQTGNTIYF
TRBV4-3,TRBJ2-1,NA,NA,TGCGCCAGCAGCCAAATCGGGGGCGGGGATCAGCAGTTCTTC,CASSQIGGGDQQFF
TRBV10-3,TRBJ2-1,NA,NA,TGTGCCATCAGTGAGTATGGGGGATACGAGCAGTTCTTC,CAISEYGGYEQFF
TRBV29-1,TRBJ2-1,NA,NA,TGCAGCGTTGCGACTAACAATGAGCAGTTCTTC,CSVATNNEQFF
TRBV6-5,TRBJ2-5,NA,NA,TGTGCCAGCAGTCGTAAGAGGGGGACCCAGTACTTC,CASSRKRGTQYF
TRBV3-1,TRBJ1-2,NA,NA,TGTGCCAGCAGCATTCCAGGGGCTGGCTATGGCTACACCTTC,CASSIPGAGYGYTF
TRBV7-9,TRBJ2-1,TRBD2,NA,TGTGCCAGCACCCAGACCGGGACTAGCGGAAACAATGAGCAGTTCTTC,CASTQTGTSGNNEQFF
TRBV7-8,TRBJ2-1,TRBD2,NA,TGTGCCAGCAGCTTATCCCCTAGCGGGGGGCGCAGGGGGCAGTTCTTC,CASSLSPSGGRRGQFF
TRBV4-3,TRBJ2-4,TRBD2,few,TGCGCCAGCAGCCAAGAAAGCCCTCGGGGGGGAATAGCGGGTTTAAAAAACATTCAGTACTTC,CASSQESPRGGIAGLKNIQYF
TRBV19,TRBJ2-4,TRBD2,NA,TGTGCCAGTAGTCTGGAGCTAGGGGAGGGCCCCGACATTCAGTACTTC,CASSLELGEGPDIQYF
TRBV20-1,TRBJ2-4,TRBD2,few,TGCAGTGCTAGAACGGGACTAGCGGCTCTAGCCAAAAACATTCAGTACTTC,CSARTGLAALAKNIQYF
TRBV29-1,TRBJ2-4,NA,few,TGCAGCGTTGAAGACTGGGGTTCCAAAAACATTCAGTACTTC,CSVEDWGSKNIQYF
TRBV5-1,TRBJ2-7,TRBD1,NA,TGCGCCAGCAGCTGGACAGGGGTAAGCGACGAGCAGTACTTC,CASSWTGVSDEQYF
TRBV19,TRBJ2-2,NA,NA,TGTGCCAGTAGTATTAGGTCCGACACCGGGGAGCTGTTTTTT,CASSIRSDTGELFF
TRBV5-1,TRBJ2-3,NA,few,TGCGCCAGCAGCTTGGAATTAGGGTTGGCAGATACGCAGTATTTT,CASSLELGLADTQYF
TRBV7-2,TRBJ1-3,NA,few,TGTGCCAGCAGCTCGGACATCCTGGGGACCATATATTTT,CASSSDILGTIYF
TRBV7-9,TRBJ2-5,NA,NA,TGTGCCAGCAGCTTAGGTCAGCTAGCGAGACAAGAGACCCAGTACTTC,CASSLGQLARQETQYF
TRBV27,TRBJ2-7,NA,NA,TGTGCCAGCAGTTTATCGTCAGGGGGGCCCTACGAGCAGTACTTC,CASSLSSGGPYEQYF
TRBV6-2/TRBV6-3,TRBJ2-2,NA,NA,TGTGCCAGCAGCCTGGTTGGTCCCCGGGTCACCGGGGAGCTGTTTTTT,CASSLVGPRVTGELFF
TRBV2,TRBJ1-5,TRBD1,NA,TGTGCCAGCAGCCCGGACAGGGGCAGTCGCCAGCCCCAGCATTTT,CASSPDRGSRQPQHF
TRBV18,TRBJ1-1,TRBD1,NA,TGTGCCAGCTCACCCTCGGACAGGAGGGCAAACACTGAAGCTTTCTTT,CASSPSDRRANTEAFF
TRBV24-1,TRBJ2-7,NA,NA,TGTGCCACCAGTGACCAGTCCCAGGGCTACGAGCAGTACTTC,CATSDQSQGYEQYF
TRBV7-3,TRBJ1-1,NA,NA,TGTGCCAGCAGCCACCCCGATGGGGGGAAAGAGAACACTGAAGCTTTCTTT,CASSHPDGGKENTEAFF
TRBV20-1,TRBJ1-1,NA,few,TGCAGTGCTAGAGATTTTAGGGGGACTGAAGCTTTCTTT,CSARDFRGTEAFF
TRBV24-1,TRBJ1-2,TRBD1,NA,TGTGCCACCAGTCCGCCGGGACAGGGGGCCGTCTACACCTTC,CATSPPGQGAVYTF
TRBV18,TRBJ1-5,TRBD1,few,TGTGCCAGCTCACGCGACAGGGCTCAGCCCCAGCATTTT,CASSRDRAQPQHF
TRBV7-7,TRBJ2-2,NA,few,TGTGCCAGCAGCTCAAAGGGGGGGCTCACCGGGGAGCTGTTTTTT,CASSSKGGLTGELFF
TRBV20-1,TRBJ2-1,TRBD2,few,TGCAGTGCTAGAGAACTAGCGGGAGTATATGAGCAGTTCTTC,CSARELAGVYEQFF
TRBV7-9,TRBJ2-7,NA,NA,TGTGCCAGCAGTCCAAATAACGCTCTCGAGCAGTACTTC,CASSPNNALEQYF
TRBV11-3,TRBJ2-1,TRBD2,few,TGTGCCAGCAGCTGGGGGGGGAGGACCTACAATGAGCAGTTCTTC,CASSWGGRTYNEQFF
TRBV7-8,TRBJ2-7,TRBD1,few,TGTGCCAGCAGCCCAAGTAGTGGGACAGGGGGCAGGTACGAGCAGTACTTC,CASSPSSGTGGRYEQYF
TRBV7-6,TRBJ2-1,NA,NA,TGTGCCAGCAGCTTAGTAAGGGCAGGGTCTATCGATGAGCAGTTCTTC,CASSLVRAGSIDEQFF
TRBV7-6,TRBJ2-1,NA,NA,TGTGCCAGCAGCTTGATCGACAATGAGCAGTTCTTC,CASSLIDNEQFF
TRBV7-2,TRBJ1-1,NA,NA,TGTGCCAGCAGCCCCAGAGGGATTGGGGACACTGAAGCTTTCTTT,CASSPRGIGDTEAFF
TRBV7-8,TRBJ2-3,TRBD2,few,TGTGCCAGCAGCACCAGCGGGGGCCTCACAGATACGCAGTATTTT,CASSTSGGLTDTQYF
TRBV20-1,TRBJ2-7,NA,NA,TGCAGTGCTCTGGGGGCCTCCTACGAGCAGTACTTC,CSALGASYEQYF
TRBV7-2,TRBJ1-1,NA,NA,TGTGCCAGCAGCTTAGGGGCGTTGGGGAACACTGAAGCTTTCTTT,CASSLGALGNTEAFF
TRBV5-1,TRBJ2-3,TRBD2,NA,TGCGCCAGCAGCTGGACTAGCGGGAGTAACACAGATACGCAGTATTTT,CASSWTSGSNTDTQYF
TRBV9,TRBJ1-1,NA,few,TGTGCCAGCAGCGCGGAGGAGGGGAGGAACACTGAAGCTTTCTTT,CASSAEEGRNTEAFF
TRBV6-5,TRBJ2-7,TRBD1,NA,TGTGCCAGCAGTTACTCTTCAGGGGGCTACGAGCAGTACTTC,CASSYSSGGYEQYF
TRBV4-1,TRBJ2-3,NA,NA,TGCGCCAGCAGCCGGGCGGGGAGTGGGGATACGCAGTATTTT,CASSRAGSGDTQYF
TRBV2,TRBJ1-2,NA,few,TGTGCCAGCAGGACAGACAGTGAGCTAAACTATGGCTACACCTTC,CASRTDSELNYGYTF